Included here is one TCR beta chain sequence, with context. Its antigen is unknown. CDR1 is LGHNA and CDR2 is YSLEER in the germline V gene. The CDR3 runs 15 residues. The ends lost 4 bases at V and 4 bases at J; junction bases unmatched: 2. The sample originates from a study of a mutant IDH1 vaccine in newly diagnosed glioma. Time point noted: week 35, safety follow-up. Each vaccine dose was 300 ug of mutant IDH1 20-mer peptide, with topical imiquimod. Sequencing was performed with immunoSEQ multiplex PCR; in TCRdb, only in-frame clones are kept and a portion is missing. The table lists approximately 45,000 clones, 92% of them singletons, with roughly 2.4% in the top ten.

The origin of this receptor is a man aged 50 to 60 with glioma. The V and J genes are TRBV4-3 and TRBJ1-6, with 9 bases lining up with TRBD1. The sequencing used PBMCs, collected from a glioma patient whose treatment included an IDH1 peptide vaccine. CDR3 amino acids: CASSPDRGYNSPLHF. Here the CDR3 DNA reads TGCGCCAGCAGCCCCGACAGGGGGTATAATTCACCCCTCCACTTT.